Listed below are T cell receptor beta chains from one sample, sequenced in a study of T cell responses to AZD1222 COVID-19 vaccine. This table comes from immunoSEQ multiplex PCR, and its TCRdb copy is limited to in-frame clones, with some not included. The table has approximately 160,000 clones, under 95% seen once. The source material was peripheral blood, sampled on day 0 of AZD1222 vaccination. These receptors all come from an adult in good health. The CDR3 runs from the conserved cysteine through the conserved F or W. The D gene is left open where the match is weak. The size field is filled for only some rows; it gives once, few, many or a size class.

- | TRBJ1-2 | - | TRBV19 | CASSITGDHYGYTF | TGTGCCAGTAGTATTACTGGAGACCATTATGGCTACACCTTC
- | TRBJ2-5 | - | TRBV5-1 | CASTNPGAIFRETQYF | TGCGCCAGCACCAATCCGGGGGCTATTTTCCGGGAGACCCAGTACTTC
- | TRBJ2-1 | - | TRBV9 | CASSALGGRGSYNEQFF | TGTGCCAGCAGCGCCCTGGGGGGCAGAGGTTCCTACAATGAGCAGTTCTTC
- | TRBJ2-3 | - | TRBV11-1 | CASSVDLPTDTQYF | TGTGCCAGCAGCGTGGACCTGCCCACAGATACGCAGTATTTT
- | TRBJ2-7 | - | TRBV14 | CASSQSEYEQYF | TGTGCCAGCAGCCAAAGCGAATACGAGCAGTACTTC
TRBD1 | TRBJ1-2 | - | TRBV6-5 | CASSYPTKTGGYGYTF | TGTGCCAGCAGTTACCCGACCAAGACAGGGGGCTATGGCTACACCTTC
- | TRBJ1-1 | - | TRBV6-5 | CASSYGPLKGEAFF | TGTGCCAGCAGTTACGGGCCCCTGAAGGGGGAAGCTTTCTTT
TRBD2 | TRBJ2-1 | - | TRBV19 | CASSFSGRSYNEQFF | TGTGCCAGTAGTTTTAGCGGGAGGTCCTACAATGAGCAGTTCTTC
- | TRBJ2-1 | - | TRBV6-5 | CASSYDRGRNNEQFF | TGTGCCAGCAGTTACGACCGGGGACGAAACAATGAGCAGTTCTTC
- | TRBJ1-1 | - | TRBV11-1 | CASSFGFSMNTEAFF | TGTGCCAGCAGCTTTGGATTCTCTATGAACACTGAAGCTTTCTTT
TRBD1 | TRBJ2-7 | - | TRBV28 | CASTPRGNSYEQYF | TGTGCCAGCACCCCCAGGGGGAACAGCTACGAGCAGTACTTC
TRBD1 | TRBJ1-1 | - | TRBV5-4 | CASSFGTANTEAFF | TGTGCCAGCAGCTTCGGGACAGCGAACACTGAAGCTTTCTTT
- | TRBJ1-2 | - | TRBV6-2/TRBV6-3 | CASSYSIWQRYTF | TGTGCCAGCAGTTACTCGATATGGCAGCGCTACACCTTC
TRBD1 | TRBJ1-3 | - | TRBV13 | CASQGQGRNTIYF | TGTGCCAGCCAGGGACAGGGAAGAAACACCATATATTTT
- | TRBJ1-5 | - | TRBV19 | CASSRQENQPQHF | TGTGCCAGTAGTAGACAGGAAAATCAGCCCCAGCATTTT
- | TRBJ1-2 | - | TRBV9 | CASSAGLGYTF | TGTGCCAGCAGCGCAGGGTTGGGCTACACCTTC
- | TRBJ2-1 | once | TRBV4-1 | CASSQFGLAQVDRNEQFF | TGCGCCAGCAGCCAATTTGGGCTAGCCCAAGTGGACCGCAATGAGCAGTTCTTC
- | TRBJ1-1 | - | TRBV28 | CASSSGGNTEAFF | TGTGCCAGCAGTTCCGGGGGAAACACTGAAGCTTTCTTT
- | TRBJ2-7 | - | TRBV28 | CASSPRGAGRYEQYF | TGTGCCAGCAGTCCACGGGGGGCGGGTAGGTACGAGCAGTACTTC
- | TRBJ1-2 | - | TRBV11-2 | CASSLDRGNYGYTF | TGTGCCAGCAGCTTAGACCGGGGGAACTATGGCTACACCTTC
- | TRBJ1-3 | - | TRBV28 | CASSLGTSGNTIYF | TGTGCCAGCAGTTTAGGGACATCTGGAAACACCATATATTTT
- | TRBJ1-3 | once | TRBV5-1 | CASRVDFAGNTIYF | TGCGCCAGCAGGGTTGACTTTGCTGGAAACACCATATATTTT
- | TRBJ2-4 | once | TRBV19 | CASSMSTVKNIQYF | TGTGCCAGTAGTATGAGCACAGTGAAAAACATTCAGTACTTC
- | TRBJ2-1 | - | TRBV19 | CASNPVAGPYNEQFF | TGTGCCAGTAACCCCGTCGCTGGACCCTACAATGAGCAGTTCTTC
- | TRBJ1-5 | - | TRBV27 | CASSYRGNQPQHF | TGTGCCAGCAGCTACAGGGGCAATCAGCCCCAGCATTTT
TRBD2 | TRBJ2-1 | - | TRBV5-1 | CASSSRLAGEAAYNEQFF | TGCGCCAGCAGCTCTAGACTAGCGGGAGAAGCGGCCTACAATGAGCAGTTCTTC
- | TRBJ1-5 | - | TRBV28 | CASSYLEGGANQPQHF | TGTGCCAGCAGTTACTTGGAAGGAGGGGCGAATCAGCCCCAGCATTTT
- | TRBJ2-1 | - | TRBV5-4 | CASSLAGSYNEQFF | TGTGCCAGCAGCTTGGCGGGATCCTACAATGAGCAGTTCTTC
- | TRBJ2-5 | - | TRBV28 | CASSLNIPETQYF | TGTGCCAGCAGTCTTAACATCCCAGAGACCCAGTACTTC
- | TRBJ1-2 | - | TRBV28 | CASMGPPFYGYTF | TGTGCCAGCATGGGACCGCCATTCTATGGCTACACCTTC
- | TRBJ1-1 | - | TRBV7-9 | CASSLFGGADTEAFF | TGTGCCAGCAGCTTGTTTGGGGGGGCGGACACTGAAGCTTTCTTT
- | TRBJ2-2 | - | TRBV21-1 | CAAAGDRGSGELFF | TGTGCCGCGGCGGGGGACAGGGGTTCCGGGGAGCTGTTTTTT
TRBD1 | TRBJ1-3 | - | TRBV9 | CASSGGQGDTIYF | TGTGCCAGCAGCGGGGGACAGGGGGACACCATATATTTT
- | TRBJ1-4 | - | TRBV5-6 | CASSGPQVGDEKLFF | TGTGCCAGCAGCGGTCCACAGGTCGGGGATGAAAAACTGTTTTTT
- | TRBJ2-5 | - | TRBV30 | CAWSIGGQETQYF | TGTGCCTGGAGTATTGGGGGGCAAGAGACCCAGTACTTC
- | TRBJ1-3 | - | TRBV15 | CATAPSGNTIYF | TGTGCCACCGCACCCTCTGGAAACACCATATATTTT
- | TRBJ1-1 | - | TRBV19 | CASNPGGNTEAFF | TGTGCCAGTAACCCTGGGGGTAACACTGAAGCTTTCTTT
- | TRBJ2-1 | - | TRBV7-8 | CASSLWDRENEQFF | TGTGCCAGCAGCTTATGGGACCGTGAGAATGAGCAGTTCTTC
- | TRBJ2-7 | - | TRBV3-1/TRBV3-2 | CASAPNGMRNAYEQYF | TGTGCCAGCGCACCTAATGGGATGCGGAACGCCTACGAGCAGTACTTC
- | TRBJ2-2 | once | TRBV21-1 | CASSKVSLWYTVLSYTGELFF | TGTGCCAGCAGCAAAGTCTCTCTTTGGTATACAGTACTTTCTTACACCGGGGAGCTGTTTTTT
TRBD1 | TRBJ1-6 | - | TRBV9 | CASSVAPNRGMTYNSPLHF | TGTGCCAGCAGCGTAGCTCCTAACAGGGGGATGACCTATAATTCACCCCTCCACTTT
TRBD1 | TRBJ2-5 | - | TRBV5-1 | CASSPGQNQETQYF | TGCGCCAGCAGCCCGGGACAGAACCAAGAGACCCAGTACTTC
TRBD2 | TRBJ2-5 | - | TRBV15 | CATSRLVREGETQYF | TGTGCCACCAGCAGACTAGTCCGGGAGGGGGAGACCCAGTACTTC
- | TRBJ2-3 | - | TRBV6-5 | CASSPASDTQYF | TGTGCCAGCAGTCCCGCCTCAGATACGCAGTATTTT
TRBD1 | TRBJ2-2 | - | TRBV6-5 | CASSQDRDNTGELFF | TGTGCCAGCAGCCAAGACAGGGATAACACCGGGGAGCTGTTTTTT
TRBD1 | TRBJ1-2 | once | TRBV6-5 | CASSPGQGHNYGYTF | TGTGCCAGCAGTCCCGGACAGGGGCACAACTATGGCTACACCTTC
- | TRBJ2-1 | - | TRBV5-4 | CASSLGSTEYTNEQFF | TGTGCCAGCAGCTTGGGATCAACAGAATACACCAATGAGCAGTTCTTC
TRBD1 | TRBJ2-7 | - | TRBV11-1 | CASSRGQGASYEQYF | TGTGCCAGCAGCCGCGGACAGGGGGCCTCCTACGAGCAGTACTTC
- | TRBJ2-2 | few | TRBV14 | CASSQDRTGELFF | TGTGCCAGCAGCCAAGATAGAACCGGGGAGCTGTTTTTT
- | TRBJ2-2 | - | TRBV5-1 | CASKNEQLDTGELFF | TGCGCCAGCAAGAACGAGCAACTGGACACCGGGGAGCTGTTTTTT
TRBD1 | TRBJ1-5 | - | TRBV5-5 | CASSPGQGGYSNQPQHF | TGTGCCAGCAGCCCCGGACAGGGCGGGTATAGCAATCAGCCCCAGCATTTT
- | TRBJ2-7 | - | TRBV5-4 | CASSPTGARNSEGEYF | TGTGCCAGCAGCCCAACAGGCGCGCGGAATTCAGAAGGGGAGTACTTC
TRBD2 | TRBJ2-7 | - | TRBV9 | CASSPLAASYEQYF | TGTGCCAGCAGCCCACTAGCGGCCTCCTACGAGCAGTACTTC
- | TRBJ2-3 | - | TRBV19 | CASSTVGTDTQYF | TGTGCCAGTAGTACCGTCGGCACAGATACGCAGTATTTT
- | TRBJ1-5 | - | TRBV21-1 | CASSKARQALNNQPQHF | TGTGCCAGCAGCAAAGCAAGGCAGGCCCTGAACAATCAGCCCCAGCATTTT
- | TRBJ2-6 | - | TRBV4-3 | CASSQPNCFSGANVLTF | TGCGCCAGCAGCCAACCCAATTGCTTCTCTGGGGCCAACGTCCTGACTTTC
- | TRBJ2-2 | - | TRBV24-1 | CATSEQTGELFF | TGTGCCACCAGTGAACAGACCGGGGAGCTGTTTTTT
- | TRBJ1-5 | - | TRBV5-1 | CASSLEGGPYQPQHF | TGCGCCAGCAGCTTGGAAGGGGGGCCCTATCAGCCCCAGCATTTT
- | TRBJ2-2 | - | TRBV13 | CASRGEDVTGELFF | TGTGCCAGCAGGGGAGAGGATGTCACCGGGGAGCTGTTTTTT